The entry below gives a single T cell receptor beta chain sequence along with its context. What it binds is not known. The template used for profiling TCR beta VDJ and CDR3 was genomic DNA. TCRdb recomputed calls from the reads with MiXCR, one row per CDR3 protein. The table has approximately 150,000 distinct CDR3 sequences, about 64% seen once. The germline V gene encodes CDR1 SGHVS and CDR2 FNYEAQ. The V and J ends lost 4 bases and 1 base respectively, with 13 bases between them. This CDR3 has 15 amino acids. Those patients picked for sequencing had displayed CD8+CD57+ cell expansion on flow cytometry. This sample is part of a study of CD8+CD57+ T cells in acquired aplastic anemia. Study context: Isolated CD4+ and CD8+ cells, once sorted, yielded DNA averaging roughly 3.4 ug.

Broader study findings: The CD8+ Simpson's diversity of patients and controls was not significantly different.

Specimen: sorted CD4+, CD8+, or CD8+CD57+ T cells (not recorded which) from PBMCs. The source is a human donor with aplastic anemia. The V gene is TRBV7-6, the J gene TRBJ1-1; a weak D match, TRBD1 (5 bases). CDR3: CASSSLTEANTEAFF. CDR3 bases: TGTGCCAGCAGCTCCCTGACAGAGGCGAACACTGAAGCTTTCTTT.